This TCR beta chain comes out of a study of cytomegalovirus exposure and HLA in healthy donors. General study points: Trimming of TCR beta V- and J-genes showed a link, identified in a later analysis, to a missense DCLRE1C variant.

The PCR used 60 Vbeta and 13 Jbeta primers. The assay was immunoSEQ multiplex PCR, and TCRdb's table has in-frame clones only and misses some. The sample gives fewer than 300,000 clones, roughly 90% of which show up once; 3.5% to 4.5% is in the top ten. The length of the CDR3 is 16 residues. Germline V gene lookup returns CDR1 MNHEY and CDR2 SMNVEV (reference sequence). V lost 5 bases and J 0 bases, leaving 13 bases between the germline ends. To note about this clone: No antigen is known for it.

Sequencing was carried out using PBMCs. The receptor was derived from a man in his forties in good health and CMV-seropositive. This sequence joins TRBV27 and TRBJ2-2; perhaps TRBD2 as D (6 bases). The CDR3: CASSPLGLANTGELFF. The DNA for the CDR3 is TGTGCCAGCAGTCCCTTGGGACTTGCGAACACCGGGGAGCTGTTTTTT.